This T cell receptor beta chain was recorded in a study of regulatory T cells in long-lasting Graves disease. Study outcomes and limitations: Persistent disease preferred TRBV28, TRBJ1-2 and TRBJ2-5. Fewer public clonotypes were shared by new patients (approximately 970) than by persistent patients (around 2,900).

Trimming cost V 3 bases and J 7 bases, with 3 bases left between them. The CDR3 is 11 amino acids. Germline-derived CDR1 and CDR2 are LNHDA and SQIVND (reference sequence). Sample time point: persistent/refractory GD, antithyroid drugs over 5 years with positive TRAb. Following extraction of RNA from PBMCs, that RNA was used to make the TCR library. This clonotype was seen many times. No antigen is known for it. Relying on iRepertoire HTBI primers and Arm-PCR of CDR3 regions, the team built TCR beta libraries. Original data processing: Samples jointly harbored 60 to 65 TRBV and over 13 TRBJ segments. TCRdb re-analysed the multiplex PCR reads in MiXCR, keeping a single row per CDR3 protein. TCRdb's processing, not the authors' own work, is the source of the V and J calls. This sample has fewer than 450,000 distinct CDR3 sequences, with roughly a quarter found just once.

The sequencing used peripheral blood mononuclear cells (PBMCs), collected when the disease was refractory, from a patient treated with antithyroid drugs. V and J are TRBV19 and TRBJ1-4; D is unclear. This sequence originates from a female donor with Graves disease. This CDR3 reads CASSIGEKLFF. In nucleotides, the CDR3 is TGTGCCAGTAGTATTGGTGAAAAACTGTTTTTT.